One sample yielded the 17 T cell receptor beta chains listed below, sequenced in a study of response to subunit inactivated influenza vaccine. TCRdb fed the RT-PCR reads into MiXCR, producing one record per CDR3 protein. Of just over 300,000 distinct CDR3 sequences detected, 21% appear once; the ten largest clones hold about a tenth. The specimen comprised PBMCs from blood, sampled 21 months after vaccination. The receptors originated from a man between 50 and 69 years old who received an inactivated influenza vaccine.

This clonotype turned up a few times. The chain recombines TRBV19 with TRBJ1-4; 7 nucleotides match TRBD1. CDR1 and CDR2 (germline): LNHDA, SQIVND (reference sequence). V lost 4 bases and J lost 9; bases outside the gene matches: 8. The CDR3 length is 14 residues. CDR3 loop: CASSRDSRGKKLFF. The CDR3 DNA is TGTGCCAGTAGTAGGGACTCCAGGGGGAAAAAACTGTTTTTT.

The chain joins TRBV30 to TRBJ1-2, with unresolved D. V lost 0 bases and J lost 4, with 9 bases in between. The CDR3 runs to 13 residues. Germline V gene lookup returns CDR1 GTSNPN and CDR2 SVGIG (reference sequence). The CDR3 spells CAWSVGPPYGYTF. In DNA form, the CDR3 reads TGTGCCTGGAGTGTAGGCCCGCCCTATGGCTACACCTTC.

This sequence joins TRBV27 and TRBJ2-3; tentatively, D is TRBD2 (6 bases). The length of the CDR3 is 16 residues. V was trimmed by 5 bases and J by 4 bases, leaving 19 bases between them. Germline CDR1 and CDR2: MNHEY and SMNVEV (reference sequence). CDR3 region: CASSPFTSLTSDTQYF. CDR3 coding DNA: TGTGCCAGCAGTCCCTTCACTAGCCTTACCTCAGATACGCAGTATTTT.

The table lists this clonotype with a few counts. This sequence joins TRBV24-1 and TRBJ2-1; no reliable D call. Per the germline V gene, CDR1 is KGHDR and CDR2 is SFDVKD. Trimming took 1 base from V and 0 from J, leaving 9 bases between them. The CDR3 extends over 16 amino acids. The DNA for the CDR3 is TGTGCCACCAGTGATTTCGGCAAGAGCTCCTACAATGAGCAGTTCTTC. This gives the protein CATSDFGKSSYNEQFF.

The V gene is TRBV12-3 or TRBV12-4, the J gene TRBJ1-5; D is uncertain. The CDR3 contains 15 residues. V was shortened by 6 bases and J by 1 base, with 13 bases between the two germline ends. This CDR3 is CASSRPGGSNQPQHF. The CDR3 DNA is TGTGCCAGCAGCCGACCAGGAGGGAGCAATCAGCCCCAGCATTTT.

CDR3 nucleotides: TGTGCCAGTAGACCCAGGACAGCTAATGAAAAACTGTTTTTT. It translates to CASRPRTANEKLFF. The V gene is TRBV19, the J gene TRBJ1-4; D possibly corresponds to TRBD1 (6 bases). V was trimmed by 6 bases and J by 3 bases, leaving 11 bases between them. Germline V CDR1 and CDR2: LNHDA, SQIVND (reference sequence). This CDR3 region has 14 residues.

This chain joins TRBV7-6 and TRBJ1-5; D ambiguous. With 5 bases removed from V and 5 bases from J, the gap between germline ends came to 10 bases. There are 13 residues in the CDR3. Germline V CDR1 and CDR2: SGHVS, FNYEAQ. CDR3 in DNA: TGTGCCAGCAGCCCCGACGATTATCAGCCCCAGCATTTT. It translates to CASSPDDYQPQHF.

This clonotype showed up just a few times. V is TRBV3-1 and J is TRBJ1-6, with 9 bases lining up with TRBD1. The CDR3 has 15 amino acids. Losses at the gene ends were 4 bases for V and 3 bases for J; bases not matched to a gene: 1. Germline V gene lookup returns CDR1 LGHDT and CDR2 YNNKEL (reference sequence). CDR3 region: CASSPTGGYNSPLHF. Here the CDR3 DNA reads TGTGCCAGCAGCCCGACAGGGGGCTATAATTCACCCCTCCACTTT.

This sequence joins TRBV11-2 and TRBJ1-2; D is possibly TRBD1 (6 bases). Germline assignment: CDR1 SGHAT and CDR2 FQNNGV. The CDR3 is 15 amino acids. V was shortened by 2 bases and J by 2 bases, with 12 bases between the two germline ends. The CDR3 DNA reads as TGTGCCAGCAGCTTAATCCGGGACACAAACTATGGCTACACCTTC. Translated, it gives CASSLIRDTNYGYTF.

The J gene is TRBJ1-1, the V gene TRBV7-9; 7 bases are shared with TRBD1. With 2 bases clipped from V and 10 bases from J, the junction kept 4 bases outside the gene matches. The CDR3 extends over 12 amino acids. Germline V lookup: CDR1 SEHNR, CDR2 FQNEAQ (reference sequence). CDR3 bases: TGTGCCAGCAGCTTAATAGGGGGCCGAGCTTTCTTT. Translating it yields CASSLIGGRAFF.

As DNA, the CDR3 is TGCAGTGCTAGAGATCCGGCGATGTCACCCCTCCACTTT. This codes for CSARDPAMSPLHF. The rearrangement joins TRBV20-1 to TRBJ1-6; no clear D gene. Per the germline V gene, CDR1 is DFQATT and CDR2 is SNEGSKA (reference sequence). Trimming took 0 bases from V and 10 from J, leaving 10 bases between them. The CDR3 extends over 13 amino acids.

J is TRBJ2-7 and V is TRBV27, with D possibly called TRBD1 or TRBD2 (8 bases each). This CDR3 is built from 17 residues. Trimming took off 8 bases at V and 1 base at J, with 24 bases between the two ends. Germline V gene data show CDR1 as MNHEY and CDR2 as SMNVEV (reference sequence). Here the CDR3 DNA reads TGTGCCAGCGCCAGGGGGCCCCTAAGCGGGGGATCCTACGAGCAGTACTTC. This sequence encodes CASARGPLSGGSYEQYF.

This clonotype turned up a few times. The CDR3 DNA reads TGTGCCAGCAGCCGATCTGGACAGGGGCGGGAGCAGTTCTTC. Translating gives CASSRSGQGREQFF. The chain couples TRBV11-2 to TRBJ2-1; 9 bases align to TRBD1. CDR1 SGHAT and CDR2 FQNNGV come from the germline V gene. J was trimmed by 10 bases and V by 5 bases; bases with no gene match: 9. The CDR3 contains 14 residues.

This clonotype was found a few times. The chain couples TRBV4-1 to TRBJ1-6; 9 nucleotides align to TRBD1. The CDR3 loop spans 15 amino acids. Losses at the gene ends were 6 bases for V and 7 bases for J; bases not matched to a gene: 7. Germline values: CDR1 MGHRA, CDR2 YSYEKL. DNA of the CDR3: TGCGCCAGCAGACGTACCGGGACAGGGAATTCACCCCTCCACTTT. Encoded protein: CASRRTGTGNSPLHF.

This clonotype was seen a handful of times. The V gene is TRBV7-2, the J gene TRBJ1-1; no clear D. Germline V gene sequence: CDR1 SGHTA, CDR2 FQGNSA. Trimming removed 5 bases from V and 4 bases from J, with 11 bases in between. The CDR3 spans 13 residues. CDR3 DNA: TGTGCCAGCAGCCAAGGCCAAAGCACTGAAGCTTTCTTT. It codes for CASSQGQSTEAFF. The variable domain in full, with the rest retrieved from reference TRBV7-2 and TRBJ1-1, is GAGVSQSPSNKVTEKGKDVELRCDPISGHTALYWYRQSLGQGLEFLIYFQGNSAPDKSGLPSDRFSAERTGGSVSTLTIQRTQQEDSAVYLCASSQGQSTEAFFGQGTRLTVV.

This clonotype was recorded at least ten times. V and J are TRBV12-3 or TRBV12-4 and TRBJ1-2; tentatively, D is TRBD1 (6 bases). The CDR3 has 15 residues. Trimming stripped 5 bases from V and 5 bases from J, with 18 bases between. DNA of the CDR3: TGTGCCAGCAGTCCACGACGGGGGGGCGCTTATGGCTACACCTTC. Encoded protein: CASSPRRGGAYGYTF.

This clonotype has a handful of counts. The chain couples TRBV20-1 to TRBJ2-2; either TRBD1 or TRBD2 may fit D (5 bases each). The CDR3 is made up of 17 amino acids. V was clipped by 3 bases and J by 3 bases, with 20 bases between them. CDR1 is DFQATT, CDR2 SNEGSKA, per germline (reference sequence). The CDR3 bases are TGCAGTGCTAGGAGGGCAGGGTCTATTAAGGACACCGGGGAGCTGTTTTTT. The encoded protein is CSARRAGSIKDTGELFF.